The subject of this entry is one T cell receptor beta chain. Its cognate antigen is unknown. This sample is drawn from a study of cytomegalovirus exposure and HLA in healthy donors. Study results and caveats: It was approximately 150 TCR beta chains that were listed as cytomegalovirus-associated. A missense variant in DCLRE1C was later tied to TCR beta V- and J-gene trimming.

The PCR employed 60 Vbeta primers together with 13 Jbeta primers. The table came from immunoSEQ multiplex PCR; TCRdb's copy has only in-frame clones and leaves some out. This listing includes just over 150,000 clones. CDR3 length: 16 residues. The germline V gene has CDR1 SGHRS and CDR2 YFSETQ. The germline V and J ends were trimmed by 1 base and 0 bases, with 13 bases remaining between them. The clonotype comes from a woman aged 55-69 years in good health and CMV-seronegative. Material for sequencing was PBMCs. The genes are TRBV5-1 and TRBJ1-2; D unresolved. The CDR3 nucleotides are TGCGCCAGCAGCTTGCGGAGTAGGAGTTCTAACTATGGCTACACCTTC. Amino acids: CASSLRSRSSNYGYTF.